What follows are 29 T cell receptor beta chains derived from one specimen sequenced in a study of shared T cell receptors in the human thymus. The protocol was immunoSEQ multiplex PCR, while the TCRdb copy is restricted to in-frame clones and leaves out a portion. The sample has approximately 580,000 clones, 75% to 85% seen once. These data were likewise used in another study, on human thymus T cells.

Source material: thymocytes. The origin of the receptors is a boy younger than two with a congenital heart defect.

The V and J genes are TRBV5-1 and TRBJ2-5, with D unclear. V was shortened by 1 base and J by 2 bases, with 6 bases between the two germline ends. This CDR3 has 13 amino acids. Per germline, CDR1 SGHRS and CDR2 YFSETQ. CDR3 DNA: TGCGCCAGCAGCTTGAGCGATCAAGAGACCCAGTACTTC. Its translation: CASSLSDQETQYF.

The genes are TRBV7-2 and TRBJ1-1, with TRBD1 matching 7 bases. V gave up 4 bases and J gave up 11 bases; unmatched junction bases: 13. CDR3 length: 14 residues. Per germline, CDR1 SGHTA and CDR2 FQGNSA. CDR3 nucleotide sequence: TGTGCCAGCAGCTCCCAGGACAGGAATCCGGCGGCTTTCTTT. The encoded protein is CASSSQDRNPAAFF.

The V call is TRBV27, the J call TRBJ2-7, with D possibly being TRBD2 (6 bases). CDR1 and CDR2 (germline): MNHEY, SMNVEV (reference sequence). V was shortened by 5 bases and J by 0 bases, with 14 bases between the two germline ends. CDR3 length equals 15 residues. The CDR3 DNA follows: TGTGCCAGCAGTCTGGGTGACGGGGGCTCCTACGAGCAGTACTTC. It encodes CASSLGDGGSYEQYF.

The CDR3 DNA sequence: TGTGCCAGCAGTTCAGGGGCAAATCAGCCCCAGCATTTT. It encodes CASSSGANQPQHF. The V gene is TRBV28, the J gene TRBJ1-5; D is perhaps TRBD1 (6 bases). Trimming stripped 4 bases from V and 4 bases from J, with 8 bases between. Per the germline V gene, CDR1 is MDHEN and CDR2 is SYDVKM. The CDR3 is 13 residues long. The complete variable domain, with remaining parts taken from reference TRBV28 and TRBJ1-5, reads DVKVTQSSRYLVKRTGEKVFLECVQDMDHENMFWYRQDPGLGLRLIYFSYDVKMKEKGDIPEGYSVSREKKERFSLILESASTNQTSMYLCASSSGANQPQHFGDGTRLSIL.

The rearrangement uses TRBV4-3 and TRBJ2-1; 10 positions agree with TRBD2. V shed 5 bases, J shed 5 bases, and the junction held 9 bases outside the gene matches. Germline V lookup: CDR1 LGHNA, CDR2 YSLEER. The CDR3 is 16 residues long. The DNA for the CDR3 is TGCGCCAGCAGCTTCTTCCTAGCGGGAGCCCACAATGAGCAGTTCTTC. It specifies CASSFFLAGAHNEQFF.

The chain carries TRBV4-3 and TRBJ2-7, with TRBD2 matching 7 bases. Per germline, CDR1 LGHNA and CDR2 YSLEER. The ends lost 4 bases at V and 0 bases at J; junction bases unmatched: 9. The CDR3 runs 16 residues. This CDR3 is CASSPAGGGLSYEQYF. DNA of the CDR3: TGCGCCAGCAGCCCTGCCGGGGGAGGGCTCTCCTACGAGCAGTACTTC.

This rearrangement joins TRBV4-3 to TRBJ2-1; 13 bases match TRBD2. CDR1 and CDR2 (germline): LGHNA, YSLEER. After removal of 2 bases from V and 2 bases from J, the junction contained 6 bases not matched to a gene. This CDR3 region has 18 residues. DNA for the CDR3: TGCGCCAGCAGCCAATCCTGGGGACTAGCGGGACCCTACAATGAGCAGTTCTTC. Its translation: CASSQSWGLAGPYNEQFF.

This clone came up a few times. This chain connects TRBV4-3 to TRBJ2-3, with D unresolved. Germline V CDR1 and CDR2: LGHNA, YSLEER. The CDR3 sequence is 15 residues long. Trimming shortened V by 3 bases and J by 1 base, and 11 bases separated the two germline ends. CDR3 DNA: TGCGCCAGCAGCCAGGGCAGGATGGGCACAGATACGCAGTATTTT. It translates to CASSQGRMGTDTQYF.

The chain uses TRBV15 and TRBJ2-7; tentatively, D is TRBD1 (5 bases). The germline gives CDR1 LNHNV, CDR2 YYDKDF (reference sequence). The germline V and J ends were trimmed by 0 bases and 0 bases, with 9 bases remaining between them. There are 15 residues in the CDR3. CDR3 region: CATSRDRGASYEQYF. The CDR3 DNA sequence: TGTGCCACCAGCAGAGATCGTGGGGCCTCCTACGAGCAGTACTTC.

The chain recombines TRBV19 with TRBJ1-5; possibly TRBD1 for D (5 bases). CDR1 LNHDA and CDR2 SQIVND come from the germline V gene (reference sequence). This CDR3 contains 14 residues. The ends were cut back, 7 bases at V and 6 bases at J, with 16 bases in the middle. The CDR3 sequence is CASKSRQGGQPQHF. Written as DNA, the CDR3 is TGTGCCAGTAAATCGAGGCAGGGCGGTCAGCCCCAGCATTTT.

The CDR3 nucleotides are TGCGCCAGCAGCGAGAGGACTAGCGGGAGGGCCTTCACCGGGGAGCTGTTTTTT. Amino acids: CASSERTSGRAFTGELFF. The chain uses TRBV5-1 and TRBJ2-2; 15 nucleotides align to TRBD2. The V and J ends lost 4 bases and 4 bases, in that order; junction bases with no gene match: 8. In germline, CDR1 is SGHRS, CDR2 YFSETQ. The CDR3 extends over 18 amino acids. Full variable domain (missing parts from reference TRBV5-1 and TRBJ2-2): KAGVTQTPRYLIKTRGQQVTLSCSPISGHRSVSWYQQTPGQGLQFLFEYFSETQRNKGNFPGRFSGRQFSNSRSEMNVSTLELGDSALYLCASSERTSGRAFTGELFFGEGSRLTVL.

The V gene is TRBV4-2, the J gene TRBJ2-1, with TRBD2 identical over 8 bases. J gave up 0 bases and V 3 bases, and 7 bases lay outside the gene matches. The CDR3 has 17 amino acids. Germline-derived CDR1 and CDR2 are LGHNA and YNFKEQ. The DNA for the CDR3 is TGTGCCAGCAGCCATCCCGTAGCGGGGAGCTCCTACAATGAGCAGTTCTTC. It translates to CASSHPVAGSSYNEQFF.

This CDR3 is CSVILGGGQETQYF. The CDR3 bases are TGCAGCGTTATCTTGGGGGGGGGCCAAGAGACCCAGTACTTC. This chain connects TRBV29-1 to TRBJ2-5; 7 bases line up with TRBD2. Germline CDR1 is SQVTM and CDR2 is ANQGSEA. The CDR3 runs to 14 residues. Trimming took 5 bases from V and 1 from J; bases not matched to a gene: 7.

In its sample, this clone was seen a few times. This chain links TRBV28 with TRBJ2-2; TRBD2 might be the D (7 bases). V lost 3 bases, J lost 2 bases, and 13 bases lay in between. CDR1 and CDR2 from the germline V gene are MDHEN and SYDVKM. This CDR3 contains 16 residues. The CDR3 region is CASSLEAGQNTGELFF. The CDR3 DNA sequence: TGTGCCAGCAGTTTGGAAGCGGGACAAAACACCGGGGAGCTGTTTTTT.

The CDR3 here is CATSRPMSGDGLRANSNQPQHF. The CDR3 DNA reads as TGTGCCACCAGCAGGCCGATGAGCGGGGACGGCCTCCGGGCTAATAGCAATCAGCCCCAGCATTTT. The chain links TRBV15 to TRBJ1-5; perhaps TRBD1 as D (5 bases). V lost 3 bases and J 0 bases, leaving 30 bases between the germline ends. CDR1 and CDR2 (germline): LNHNV, YYDKDF (reference sequence). The CDR3 spans 22 residues.

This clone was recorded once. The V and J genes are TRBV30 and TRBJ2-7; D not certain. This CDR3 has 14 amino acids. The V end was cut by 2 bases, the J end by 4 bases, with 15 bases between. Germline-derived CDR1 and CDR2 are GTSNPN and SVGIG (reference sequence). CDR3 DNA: TGTGCCTGGAGTTCCGAAATCTTCGGGTACGAGCAGTACTTC. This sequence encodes CAWSSEIFGYEQYF.

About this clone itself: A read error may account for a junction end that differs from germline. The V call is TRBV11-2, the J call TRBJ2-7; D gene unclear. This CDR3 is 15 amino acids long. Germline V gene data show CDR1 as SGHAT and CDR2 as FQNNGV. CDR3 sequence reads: CASSADCSYSDEQYF. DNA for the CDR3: TGTGCCAGCAGCGCAGACTGTAGCTACTCCGACGAGCAGTACTTC.

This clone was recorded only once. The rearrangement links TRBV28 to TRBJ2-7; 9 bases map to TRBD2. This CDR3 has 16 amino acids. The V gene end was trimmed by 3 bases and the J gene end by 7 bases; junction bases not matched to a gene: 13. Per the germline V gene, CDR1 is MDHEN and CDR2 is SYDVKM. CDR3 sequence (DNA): TGTGCCAGCAGTTTTAGGCGGGGGGGAGACTCTTGTGAGCAGTACTTC. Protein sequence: CASSFRRGGDSCEQYF.

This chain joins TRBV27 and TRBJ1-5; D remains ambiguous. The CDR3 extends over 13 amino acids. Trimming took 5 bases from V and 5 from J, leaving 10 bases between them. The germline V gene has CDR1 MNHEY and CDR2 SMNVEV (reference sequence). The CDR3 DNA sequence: TGTGCCAGCAGTACTGCTCGGGATCAGCCCCAGCATTTT. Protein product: CASSTARDQPQHF.

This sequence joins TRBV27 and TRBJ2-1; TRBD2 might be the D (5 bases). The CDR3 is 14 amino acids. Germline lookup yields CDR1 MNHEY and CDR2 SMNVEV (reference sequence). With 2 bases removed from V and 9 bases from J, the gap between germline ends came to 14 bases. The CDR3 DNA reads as TGTGCCAGCAGTTTAATGGGTCCCCGGGGTGAGCAGTTCTTC. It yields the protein CASSLMGPRGEQFF.

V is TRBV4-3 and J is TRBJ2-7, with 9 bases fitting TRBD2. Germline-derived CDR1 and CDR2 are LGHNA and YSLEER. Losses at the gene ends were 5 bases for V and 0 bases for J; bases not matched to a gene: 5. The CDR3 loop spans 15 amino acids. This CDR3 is CASSTLAGSSYEQYF. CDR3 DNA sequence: TGCGCCAGCAGCACGCTAGCGGGGAGCTCCTACGAGCAGTACTTC.

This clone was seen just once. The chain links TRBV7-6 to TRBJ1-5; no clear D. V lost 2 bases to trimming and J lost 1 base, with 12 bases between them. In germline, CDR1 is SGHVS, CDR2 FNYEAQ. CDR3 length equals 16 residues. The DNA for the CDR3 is TGTGCCAGCAGCTTAATGAGTCATACCAGCAATCAGCCCCAGCATTTT. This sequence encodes CASSLMSHTSNQPQHF.

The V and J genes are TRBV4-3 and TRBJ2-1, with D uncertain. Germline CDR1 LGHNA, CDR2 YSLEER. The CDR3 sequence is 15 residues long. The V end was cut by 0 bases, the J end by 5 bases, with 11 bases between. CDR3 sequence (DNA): TGCGCCAGCAGCCAAGATCAAGTAGCCCACAATGAGCAGTTCTTC. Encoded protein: CASSQDQVAHNEQFF.

DNA for the CDR3: TGCGCCAGCAGCCAAGCGGAAGTTCCGGGAGGGCCGAACACCGGGGAGCTGTTTTTT. This sequence encodes CASSQAEVPGGPNTGELFF. J is TRBJ2-2 and V is TRBV4-3; TRBD2 aligns across 8 bases. This CDR3 comprises 19 residues. Germline CDR1 LGHNA, CDR2 YSLEER. V was pared by 1 base and J by 0 bases, with 10 bases of the junction left unmatched.

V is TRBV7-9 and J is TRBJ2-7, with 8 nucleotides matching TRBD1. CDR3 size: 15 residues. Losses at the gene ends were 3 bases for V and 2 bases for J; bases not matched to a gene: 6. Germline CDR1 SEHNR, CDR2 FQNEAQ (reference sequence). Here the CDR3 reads CASSFRQGAPYEQYF. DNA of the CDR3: TGTGCCAGCAGCTTCAGGCAGGGGGCCCCCTACGAGCAGTACTTC.

CDR3 sequence (DNA): TGTGCCAGCAGCTTAGTGGGGACTAGCGGAGGTAGCACAGATACGCAGTATTTT. As protein: CASSLVGTSGGSTDTQYF. The V call is TRBV7-2, the J call TRBJ2-3, with 11 bases identical to TRBD2. Germline CDR1 and CDR2: SGHTA and FQGNSA. The CDR3 contains 18 residues. V trimming: 1 base; J trimming: 0 bases; junction bases outside the gene matches: 6. Full variable domain (missing parts from reference TRBV7-2 and TRBJ2-3): GAGVSQSPSNKVTEKGKDVELRCDPISGHTALYWYRQSLGQGLEFLIYFQGNSAPDKSGLPSDRFSAERTGGSVSTLTIQRTQQEDSAVYLCASSLVGTSGGSTDTQYFGPGTRLTVL.

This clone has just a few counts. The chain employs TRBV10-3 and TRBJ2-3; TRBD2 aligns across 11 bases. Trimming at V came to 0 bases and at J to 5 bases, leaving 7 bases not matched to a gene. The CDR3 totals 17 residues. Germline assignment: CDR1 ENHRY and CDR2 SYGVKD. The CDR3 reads CAISESVLAGGGDTQYF. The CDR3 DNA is TGTGCCATCAGTGAGTCGGTTCTAGCGGGAGGAGGAGATACGCAGTATTTT.

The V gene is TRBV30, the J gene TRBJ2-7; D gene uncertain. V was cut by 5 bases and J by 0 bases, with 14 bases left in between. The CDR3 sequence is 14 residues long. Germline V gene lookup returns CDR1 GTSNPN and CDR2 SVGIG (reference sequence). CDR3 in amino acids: CAWGAPRVSYEQYF. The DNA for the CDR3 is TGTGCCTGGGGTGCCCCTCGGGTCTCCTACGAGCAGTACTTC. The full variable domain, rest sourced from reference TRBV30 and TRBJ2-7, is SQTIHQWPATLVQPVGSPLSLECTVEGTSNPNLYWYRQAAGRGLQLLFYSVGIGQISSEVPQNLSASRPQDRQFILSSKKLLLSDSGFYLCAWGAPRVSYEQYFGPGTRLTVT.

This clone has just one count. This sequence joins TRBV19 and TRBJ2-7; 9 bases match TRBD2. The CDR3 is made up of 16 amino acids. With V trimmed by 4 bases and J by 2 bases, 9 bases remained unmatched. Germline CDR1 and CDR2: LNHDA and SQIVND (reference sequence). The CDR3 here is CASSTGEASGTYEQYF. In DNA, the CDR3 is TGTGCCAGTAGTACTGGGGAGGCTAGCGGGACCTACGAGCAGTACTTC.